A single sample gave rise to the 3 T cell receptor beta chains below, sequenced in a study of cytomegalovirus exposure and HLA in healthy donors. Both 60 Vbeta primers and 13 Jbeta primers went into the PCR. Profiled with immunoSEQ multiplex PCR; TCRdb holds only in-frame clones, not every one. The sample consists of under 110,000 clones, approximately 85% of them appearing once. What was sequenced was PBMCs. The receptors were sampled from a man aged 30 to 39 in good health and CMV-seronegative.

V gene TRBV30 combines with J gene TRBJ1-4, with a weak D call TRBD1 (6 bases). V lost 7 bases and J 3 bases, leaving 9 bases between the germline ends. Germline assignment: CDR1 GTSNPN and CDR2 SVGIG (reference sequence). This CDR3 is built from 12 residues. The CDR3 loop is CAFGQPNEKLFF. The CDR3 DNA sequence: TGTGCCTTTGGACAGCCTAATGAAAAACTGTTTTTT.

This sequence joins TRBV4-3 and TRBJ2-7, with 8 bases matching TRBD2. CDR3 length: 15 amino acids. V lost 0 bases to trimming and J lost 4 bases; unmatched junction nucleotides: 5. In germline, CDR1 is LGHNA, CDR2 YSLEER. In nucleotides, the CDR3 is TGCGCCAGCAGCCAAGATAAGCGGGAGAATTACGAGCAGTACTTC. Amino acid sequence: CASSQDKRENYEQYF.

Here the CDR3 DNA reads TGTGCCAGCAGCGCCACACAGGGATTCTACGAGCAGTACTTC. Amino acids: CASSATQGFYEQYF. The rearrangement uses TRBV5-4 and TRBJ2-7, with D possibly TRBD1 on 6 matching bases. The germline V gene encodes CDR1 SGHNT and CDR2 YYREEE (reference sequence). The CDR3 length is 14 residues. Trimming took off 4 bases at V and 3 bases at J, with 14 bases between the two ends.